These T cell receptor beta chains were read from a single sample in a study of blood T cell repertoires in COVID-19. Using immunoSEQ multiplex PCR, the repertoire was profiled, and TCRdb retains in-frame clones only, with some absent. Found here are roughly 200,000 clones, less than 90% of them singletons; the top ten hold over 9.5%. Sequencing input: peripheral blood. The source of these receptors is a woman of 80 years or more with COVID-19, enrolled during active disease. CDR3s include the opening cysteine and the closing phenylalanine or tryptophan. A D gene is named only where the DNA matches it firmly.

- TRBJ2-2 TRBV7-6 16 TGTGCCAGCAGCCGCGGGGACAGAGCGAACACCGGGGAGCTGTTTTTT CASSRGDRANTGELFF
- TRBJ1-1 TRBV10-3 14 TGTGCCACCTGGGTGGGACAAATAAACACTGAAGCTTTCTTT CATWVGQINTEAFF
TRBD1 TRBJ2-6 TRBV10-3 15 TGTGCCATCAGTGACCGGACAGGGAAGCCCAACGTCCTGACTTTC CAISDRTGKPNVLTF
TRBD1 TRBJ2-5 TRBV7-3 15 TGTGCCAGCAGTCAACAGGGGGCGCGAGGGGAGACCCAGTACTTC CASSQQGARGETQYF
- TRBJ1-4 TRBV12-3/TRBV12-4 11 TGTGCCAGCAGTTCAATCGAAAAACTGTTTTTT CASSSIEKLFF
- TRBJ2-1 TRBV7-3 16 TGTGCCAGCAGCGCTACAGGGACCTTATCCTACAATGAGCAGTTCTTC CASSATGTLSYNEQFF
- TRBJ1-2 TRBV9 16 TGTGCCAGCACCAGCGGGTCCTGGGGGTCTAACTATGGCTACACCTTC CASTSGSWGSNYGYTF
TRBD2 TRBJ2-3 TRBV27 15 TGTGCCAGCAGTTCCAGCGGGGGGCACACAGATACGCAGTATTTT CASSSSGGHTDTQYF
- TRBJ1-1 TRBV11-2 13 TGTGCCAGCAGCTTAGTCGAGGGCACTGAAGCTTTCTTT CASSLVEGTEAFF
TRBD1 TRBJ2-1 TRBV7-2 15 TGTGCCAGCAGCCGGACAGGAGAATCCTACAATGAGCAGTTCTTC CASSRTGESYNEQFF
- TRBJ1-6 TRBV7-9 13 TGTGCCAGCAGCTTAATTGTATCGGGTCCCCTCCACTTT CASSLIVSGPLHF
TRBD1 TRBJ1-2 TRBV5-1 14 TGCGCCAGCAGCTTGGCCGGACAGGGAAATGGCTACACCTTC CASSLAGQGNGYTF
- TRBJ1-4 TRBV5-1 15 TGCGCCAGCAGCTTGGGGATTGACAGTTATGAAAAACTGTTTTTT CASSLGIDSYEKLFF